The 12 T cell receptor beta chains below were found in one sample sequenced in a study of radiotherapy plus CTLA-4 blockade in lung cancer (dated by TCRdb to the late 2010s). Library preparation was by the immunoSEQ multiplex PCR assay. The table comes from immuneACCESS by way of TCRdb, which keeps in-frame sequences with V and J called. Part of the clones is missing from these tables; in studies checked, under half for an unresolved V gene and the rest for unknown reasons. The sample yields 45,000 to 55,000 clones; 70% to 80% were counted once. The top ten hold 11% of the sample. Sequencing used peripheral blood, obtained from a patient treated with radiotherapy plus ipilimumab. The receptor source for this set is a human donor with non-small cell lung cancer who had stable disease on radiotherapy plus ipilimumab.

The chain is built from TRBV7-2 and TRBJ1-2, with D unresolved. This CDR3 spans 14 amino acids. V lost 3 bases to trimming and J lost 2 bases, with 10 bases between them. Germline values: CDR1 SGHTA, CDR2 FQGNSA. CDR3 sequence: CASSLAQQNYGYTF. The CDR3, as DNA: TGTGCCAGCAGCTTGGCACAGCAAAACTATGGCTACACCTTC.

V gene TRBV4-1 combines with J gene TRBJ1-3; D unresolved. CDR1 and CDR2 from the germline V gene are MGHRA and YSYEKL. This CDR3 spans 16 amino acids. Trimming took 1 base from V and 3 from J, leaving 13 bases between them. The CDR3: CASSQASDRFGNTIYF. The CDR3 DNA reads TGCGCCAGCAGCCAAGCATCGGACCGATTTGGAAACACCATATATTTT.

This clone was seen a single time. The gene calls are TRBV6-5 and TRBJ2-5, with 8 nucleotides matching TRBD2. After removal of 2 bases from V and 0 bases from J, the junction contained 2 bases not matched to a gene. Germline V gene data show CDR1 as MNHEY and CDR2 as SVGAGI. The CDR3 runs 15 residues. CDR3 loop: CASSYQRGYQETQYF. CDR3 coding DNA: TGTGCCAGCAGTTACCAGCGGGGGTACCAAGAGACCCAGTACTTC.

This clone turned up a few times. The chain carries TRBV5-5 and TRBJ2-7, with D possibly matching TRBD1 (6 bases). CDR1 is SGHKS, CDR2 YYEKEE, per germline (reference sequence). The CDR3 has 12 amino acids. Deletions cut 2 bases from V and 7 bases from J, with 10 bases between. This CDR3 is CASSFSGEEQYV. The CDR3 DNA is TGTGCCAGCAGCTTTTCAGGGGAAGAGCAGTACGTC.

The rearrangement uses TRBV19 and TRBJ1-2, with 7 bases lining up with TRBD1. CDR3 length equals 12 residues. The V gene end was trimmed by 8 bases and the J gene end by 3 bases; junction bases not matched to a gene: 3. Germline V gene sequence: CDR1 LNHDA, CDR2 SQIVND (reference sequence). The CDR3 DNA reads TGTGCCAGTCGACAGGGCGACTATGGCTACACCTTC. This codes for CASRQGDYGYTF. Combining the CDR3 with reference TRBV19 and TRBJ1-2 gives the whole variable domain DGGITQSPKYLFRKEGQNVTLSCEQNLNHDAMYWYRQDPGQGLRLIYYSQIVNDFQKGDIAEGYSVSREKKESFPLTVTSAQKNPTAFYLCASRQGDYGYTFGSGTRLTVV.

The chain links TRBV4-1 to TRBJ1-1; weak D call: TRBD1 (5 bases). The V end was cut by 3 bases, the J end by 11 bases, with 13 bases between. The CDR3 has 12 residues. Germline assignment: CDR1 MGHRA and CDR2 YSYEKL. The CDR3 sequence is CASSHIGDRAFF. DNA of the CDR3: TGCGCCAGCAGCCACATCGGGGACCGGGCTTTCTTT.

The chain links TRBV28 to TRBJ2-7; 9 nucleotides match TRBD1. This CDR3 has 15 amino acids. J was trimmed by 1 base and V by 5 bases; bases with no gene match: 6. Germline CDR1 is MDHEN and CDR2 is SYDVKM. The CDR3 DNA reads as TGTGCCAGCAGTACCGGGACAGGGTCTTCCTACGAGCAGTACGTC. Its protein is CASSTGTGSSYEQYV.

The genes are TRBV2 and TRBJ1-2; no clear D gene. Trimming shortened V by 6 bases and J by 0 bases, and 5 bases separated the two germline ends. CDR3 size: 12 residues. Germline assignment: CDR1 SNHLY and CDR2 FYNNEI. The CDR3 region is CASRSSNYGYTF. The DNA of the CDR3 is TGTGCCAGCAGAAGTTCTAACTATGGCTACACCTTC.

The chain joins TRBV30 to TRBJ2-1, with D possibly TRBD1 on 5 matching bases. This CDR3 comprises 16 residues. The V end lost 0 bases, the J end lost 1 base, and 13 bases lay between the germline ends. The germline V gene encodes CDR1 GTSNPN and CDR2 SVGIG (reference sequence). The CDR3 nucleotides read TGTGCCTGGAGTGTAATATCAGGGATTTCCTACAATGAGCAGTTCTTC. This translates into CAWSVISGISYNEQFF.

The CDR3, as DNA: TGTGCCAGCAGTCCCCGACCTCTTCCGGAAAAACTGTTTTTT. It yields the protein CASSPRPLPEKLFF. The chain carries TRBV27 and TRBJ1-4, with no clear D. Germline assignment: CDR1 MNHEY and CDR2 SMNVEV (reference sequence). The CDR3 has 14 residues. Trimming left V 5 bases short and J 8 bases short, with 15 bases between.

The chain joins TRBV29-1 to TRBJ2-5; the D gene could be TRBD1 or TRBD2 (5 bases each). In germline, CDR1 is SQVTM, CDR2 ANQGSEA. V was cut by 3 bases and J by 7 bases, with 15 bases left in between. The CDR3 contains 13 residues. In DNA form, the CDR3 reads TGCAGCGTTGAGGAAGGGGCCCGGGGGACCCAGTACTTC. It codes for CSVEEGARGTQYF. The entire variable domain, with the rest obtained from reference TRBV29-1 and TRBJ2-5, is as follows: SAVISQKPSRDICQRGTSLTIQCQVDSQVTMMFWYRQQPGQSLTLIATANQGSEATYESGFVIDKFPISRPNLTFSTLTVSNMSPEDSSIYLCSVEEGARGTQYFGPGTRLLVL.

The chain is built from TRBV11-3 and TRBJ2-7; 8 bases line up with TRBD1. Germline lookup yields CDR1 SGHNT and CDR2 YENEEA. V gave up 5 bases and J gave up 0 bases; unmatched junction bases: 6. The CDR3 is 15 amino acids. CDR3 region: CASSQGQGSSYEQYF. The CDR3, as DNA: TGTGCCAGCAGCCAAGGACAGGGAAGCTCCTACGAGCAGTACTTC.